This TCR beta chain was observed in a study of Graves' ophthalmopathy and Graves' hyperthyroidism (dated by TCRdb to between 2017 and 2018). With respect to the entire study: Stable hyperthyroidism was defined as no progression to ophthalmopathy within 18 months of follow-up. To tell Graves' ophthalmopathy apart from Graves' hyperthyroidism, and to predict which patients would progress to ophthalmopathy, the study relied on TCR beta repertoire signatures. In total, 135 blood samples were TCR-sequenced: some 43 ophthalmopathy, some 72 hyperthyroidism and about 17 hyperthyroidism-to-ophthalmopathy patients. To explore V-J signatures distinguishing ophthalmopathy from hyperthyroidism, a discovery set of about a hundred patients (about 41 ophthalmopathy, roughly 60 stable hyperthyroidism) was enrolled. An independent validation cohort was composed of fewer than 20 hyperthyroidism patients and around 15 patients who later progressed from hyperthyroidism to ophthalmopathy. In roughly 6 hyperthyroidism patients, the T-cell repertoire of thyroid tissue was compared with the T-cell repertoire of blood. After sampling, hyperthyroidism patients received methimazole starting at 30 mg daily, and ophthalmopathy patients received high-dose intravenous methylprednisolone.

A distance of 10 bases separates the germline ends of V and J, which lose 0 bases and 8 bases respectively. The CDR3 sequence holds 13 residues, the cysteine and phenylalanine included. Only the CDR3 region is kept as DNA, spanning 39 bases read in frame from base 1. Looking up the germline V gene yields CDR1 SGHAT and CDR2 FQNNGV. Findings and caveats that apply to the study as a whole: Most expanded thyroid clonotypes with frequency above 0.001 were also detected in blood, suggesting blood repertoires may reflect the thyroid immune response. In validation, the model predicted ophthalmopathy progression with nearly 71% sensitivity and about 77% specificity; more than ten predicted patients were CT-confirmed with GO in a median of roughly 6.8 months. In cross-validation, the 13-signature model distinguished ophthalmopathy from stable hyperthyroidism with about 88% sensitivity and approximately 81% specificity, and in the test set the corresponding values were around 80% and 75%. No statistical method was used to predetermine the sample size, and group allocation was not hidden from the investigators.

For repertoire sequencing, the TCR beta CDR3 regions were amplified from RNA transcripts. The first round was an RT-PCR using HTBI primers with the Qiagen OneStep RT-PCR kit, and this first round was followed by a second-round multiplex PCR, then size selection and purification. Libraries were sequenced on an Illumina HiSeq2000 using paired-end 100 bp reads. The paper's processing steps were these. SOAPnuke was used to process the reads, throwing out any read that had adapters, had uncalled bases, had a mean Phred below 15, or lacked an exact constant-primer or identifier match. COPE v1.2.5 was used to merge high-quality paired reads. Clonotypes were defined as unique nucleotide sequences and were aligned to IMGT TRB V, D and J references using MiTCR v1.1. The analysis was limited to V-J combinations with a frequency above 0.0001, which together covered 99% to 99.2% of the repertoires. For each V-J combination, a TCR clonal expansion and chaos score was defined as F50 clonal expansion divided by the chaos observed in the TCRdist matrix. Welch's t-statistics and random forest were used to reduce features to about a dozen V-J combinations, which were fed into a naive Bayes classifier. The Morisita-Horn index was used to measure how similar the thyroid and blood repertoires were. TCRdb handled the public reads itself, with Q25 trimming in fastp and clone calling in MiXCR, and kept productive beta chains. When rows share a CDR3 protein, they turn into one entry using the most common DNA and genes. TCRdb's processing, not the study's, gives the V and J calls here. The sample table records 1 million to 1.3 million distinct CDR3 sequences; 36% of these occur just once. 11% of the sample is held by the ten biggest clonotypes.

This clonotype was detected only a few times. What antigen it recognizes has not been identified. No base qualities exist here, and no much larger clone lies one base off it. Patients with hyperthyroidism were aged 18 to 65 years, had been newly diagnosed, and had a disease duration of less than 2 months. Anyone with other autoimmune diseases, uncontrolled infections, pregnancy or lactation was excluded from the study. Clinical symptoms, serum thyroxine, TRAb, thyroid ultrasound and orbital computed tomography formed the basis of the diagnosis. Trizol reagent was used to extract the total RNA, and its quality was then checked on an Agilent 2100 Bioanalyzer.

The chain was built from TRBV11-2 and TRBJ1-2; too little of a D gene remains to name it. The sequence was obtained from an adult man with Graves' hyperthyroidism. The source material was peripheral blood or thyroid tissue (not recorded which). For the CDR3, the sequence is CASSLDRDQGYTF. The nucleotides read TGTGCCAGCAGCTTAGATCGAGACCAGGGCTACACCTTC.